The rows below give T cell receptor beta chains drawn from one sample of a study of prognosis after radiotherapy for stage I lung cancer. One entry per CDR3 protein results from TCRdb running MiXCR on the multiplex PCR reads. The sample lists about 19,000 distinct CDR3 sequences, 45% to 50% occurring once. The sequences come from PBMCs, collected before or after stereotactic body radiation therapy (not recorded which). The receptors shown here come from a donor aged 50 or older with non-small cell lung cancer. Both conserved end residues are part of each CDR3. A D gene is named only where the DNA matches it firmly. A clone size is listed for some rows: how often the clone was seen (once, few, many), or a class if it is expanded.

cdr3_length clone_size j_call v_call d_call cdr3_aa cdr3_nt
14 medium-sized TRBJ2-2 TRBV12-3/TRBV12-4 TRBD1 CASREGARAGELFF TGTGCCAGCAGAGAGGGGGCAAGGGCCGGGGAGCTGTTTTTT
16 NA TRBJ2-1 TRBV5-1 NA CASTLSGTGDYNEQFF TGCGCCAGCACCCTATCCGGGACTGGGGACTACAATGAGCAGTTCTTC
14 NA TRBJ2-1 TRBV12-3/TRBV12-4 NA CASGAAQSGDEQFF TGTGCCAGCGGTGCGGCCCAGTCGGGGGATGAGCAGTTCTTC
12 NA TRBJ2-7 TRBV28 NA CASSFSVLEQYF TGTGCCAGCAGTTTTTCGGTCCTCGAGCAGTACTTC
15 many TRBJ1-4 TRBV25-1 NA CASSEWGATNEKLFF TGTGCCAGCAGTGAATGGGGGGCAACTAATGAAAAACTGTTTTTT
15 many TRBJ2-7 TRBV20-1 TRBD2 CSARTSGRALGEQYF TGCAGTGCCCGGACTAGCGGGAGGGCACTAGGCGAGCAGTACTTC
15 many TRBJ1-4 TRBV19 NA CASSSQGRSGEKLFF TGTGCCAGTAGTTCGCAGGGGAGGAGCGGTGAAAAACTGTTTTTT
14 many TRBJ2-1 TRBV7-8 TRBD1 CASSRDRTYNEQFF TGTGCCAGCAGCCGGGACAGGACTTACAATGAGCAGTTCTTC
14 many TRBJ2-1 TRBV20-1 NA CSAREGPSYNEQFF TGCAGTGCTAGGGAAGGGCCCTCCTACAATGAGCAGTTCTTC
18 NA TRBJ2-4 TRBV28 TRBD2 CASSPSLTSGSSKNIQYF TGTGCCAGCAGTCCATCCTTGACTAGCGGGAGTTCCAAAAACATTCAGTACTTC
18 NA TRBJ2-1 TRBV6-1 TRBD2 CASSQRTSGSHTYNEQFF TGTGCCAGCAGCCAACGGACTAGTGGGAGCCATACCTACAATGAGCAGTTCTTC
14 many TRBJ1-4 TRBV5-1 NA CASSFSSANEKLFF TGCGCCAGCAGCTTCAGCTCGGCTAATGAAAAACTGTTTTTT
14 many TRBJ2-7 TRBV5-4 TRBD1 CASSLTGTGDEQYF TGTGCCAGCAGCTTAACCGGGACAGGGGACGAGCAGTACTTC
12 NA TRBJ2-1 TRBV14 TRBD1 CASRGTVNEQFF TGTGCCAGCAGGGGGACAGTTAATGAGCAATTCTTC
15 once TRBJ1-6 TRBV2 NA CARNEGGRGGSPVHF TGTGCCAGGAATGAGGGGGGGAGAGGGGGATCACCCGTCCACTTT
15 NA TRBJ1-2 TRBV7-9 NA CASSLFWGENYGYTF TGTGCCAGCAGCTTATTCTGGGGGGAGAACTATGGCTACACCTTC
11 NA TRBJ2-2 TRBV30 NA CARRNTGELFF TGTGCCCGACGGAACACCGGGGAGCTGTTTTTT
13 many TRBJ1-1 TRBV11-2 NA CASSFARYTEAFF TGTGCCAGCAGCTTCGCCAGGTACACTGAAGCTTTCTTT
15 NA TRBJ2-1 TRBV11-3 NA CASSLTEGSYNEQFF TGTGCCAGCAGCTTGACTGAGGGCTCCTACAATGAGCAGTTCTTC
15 NA TRBJ2-3 TRBV5-1 NA CASSLSNSGTDTQYF TGCGCCAGCAGCTTGTCGAACAGTGGGACAGATACGCAGTATTTT
13 NA TRBJ1-5 TRBV4-3 NA CASSQDVGRPQHF TGCGCCAGCAGCCAAGATGTAGGGAGGCCCCAGCATTTT
14 NA TRBJ2-7 TRBV19 NA CASSQGGSSYEQYF TGTGCCAGTAGCCAGGGGGGGAGCTCCTACGAGCAGTACTTC
18 NA TRBJ2-6 TRBV11-1 NA CASSLRRNSGAGANVLTF TGTGCCAGCAGCCTTCGACGGAACTCCGGGGCTGGGGCCAACGTCCTGACTTTC
16 NA TRBJ2-7 TRBV11-2 NA CASSFRNRLDLYEQYF TGTGCCAGCAGCTTTCGGAATCGACTAGACCTCTACGAGCAGTACTTC
17 medium-sized TRBJ2-7 TRBV27 TRBD2 CASYGDGSGSTSYEQYF TGTGCCAGCTATGGGGATGGGAGCGGGAGTACGTCCTACGAGCAGTACTTC
14 NA TRBJ2-6 TRBV28 NA CASGYRAWANVLTF TGTGCCAGCGGGTACAGGGCTTGGGCCAACGTCCTTACTTTC
14 many TRBJ2-7 TRBV10-3 NA CAIRDIMNSYEQYF TGTGCCATCAGGGACATAATGAACTCCTACGAGCAGTACTTC
15 NA TRBJ2-1 TRBV20-1 NA CSARYPGALGNEQFF TGCAGTGCTAGATATCCCGGGGCCCTAGGAAATGAGCAGTTCTTC
14 once TRBJ1-1 TRBV5-1 NA CASSLMSENTEAFF TGCGCCAGCAGCTTGATGTCGGAAAACACTGAAGCTTTCTTT
14 many TRBJ2-1 TRBV5-1 NA CASSPGGFYNEQFF TGCGCCAGCAGCCCGGGGGGCTTCTACAATGAGCAGTTCTTC
13 NA TRBJ1-2 TRBV28 NA CASSHDSDYCYTF TGTGCCAGCAGCCATGACAGCGACTATTGCTACACCTTC
18 NA TRBJ2-3 TRBV28 NA CASSQFLQGFLVTYTQYF TGTGCCAGCAGTCAATTCCTGCAGGGGTTTCTCGTAACATATACGCAGTATTTT
15 NA TRBJ2-1 TRBV5-1 TRBD1 CASVKRPGTVNEQFF TGCGCCAGCGTTAAACGACCGGGGACAGTTAATGAGCAGTTCTTC
15 NA TRBJ1-5 TRBV20-1 TRBD1 CSAPSGTGYNQPQHF TGCAGTGCACCTAGCGGGACAGGTTACAATCAGCCCCAGCATTTT
16 many TRBJ1-5 TRBV28 NA CASSQLFRGRNQPQHF TGTGCCAGCAGTCAACTTTTCAGGGGTCGTAATCAGCCCCAGCATTTT
15 NA TRBJ2-7 TRBV19 TRBD1 CATSTAGTAAVEQYF TGTGCCACTAGTACCGCCGGGACAGCAGCGGTGGAGCAGTACTTC
16 once TRBJ2-4 TRBV28 TRBD2 CASRFLAGGAKNIQYF TGTGCTAGCAGATTTTTGGCGGGGGGAGCCAAAAACATTCAGTACTTC
16 NA TRBJ1-5 TRBV3-1 NA CASRERPEPPPPPQHF TGTGCCAGCAGAGAGAGGCCCGAACCCCCCCCCCCGCCCCAGCATTTT
14 NA TRBJ1-5 TRBV3-1 NA CASSQGTSNQPQHF TGTGCCAGCAGCCAGGGGACTTCGAATCAGCCCCAGCATTTT
14 NA TRBJ2-2 TRBV11-1 NA CASNILGSTRELFF TGTGCCAGCAACATATTAGGAAGCACCCGGGAGCTGTTTTTT
14 many TRBJ2-7 TRBV7-9 NA CASAGPAGGNEQYF TGTGCCAGTGCGGGACCCGCAGGGGGAAACGAGCAGTACTTC
15 many TRBJ2-7 TRBV7-7 NA CASSLGPGSSYEQYF TGTGCCAGCAGCTTAGGCCCCGGGAGCTCCTACGAGCAGTACTTC
14 NA TRBJ2-3 TRBV28 NA CASSLPSRGDTQYF TGTGCCAGCAGTCTCCCCTCGCGGGGAGATACGCAGTATTTT
15 many TRBJ2-7 TRBV7-9 TRBD2 CASSFPTSGSDEQYF TGTGCCAGCAGCTTCCCGACTAGCGGGAGCGACGAGCAGTACTTC
14 many TRBJ1-1 TRBV19 NA CASSMATMNTEAFF TGTGCCAGTAGTATGGCCACCATGAACACTGAAGCTTTCTTT
13 NA TRBJ2-1 TRBV6-4 NA CASSLQGHNEQFF TGTGCCAGCAGTCTACAGGGACACAATGAGCAGTTCTTC
15 many TRBJ1-2 TRBV6-1 TRBD1 CASSTTGATNYGYTF TGTGCCAGCAGTACAACAGGGGCTACTAACTATGGCTACACCTTC
16 many TRBJ2-7 TRBV5-1 NA CASSLVIGTSGYEQYF TGCGCCAGCAGCTTAGTGATCGGGACCAGCGGCTACGAGCAGTACTTC
11 medium-sized TRBJ1-3 TRBV25-1 NA CASSPGDTIYF TGTGCCAGCAGCCCCGGCGACACCATATATTTT
15 NA TRBJ2-7 TRBV6-1 NA CASRSWGSQFYEQYF TGTGCCAGCAGATCGTGGGGATCCCAATTCTACGAGCAGTACTTC
14 many TRBJ2-1 TRBV6-1 NA CASSPQRTYNEQFF TGTGCCAGCAGTCCACAGCGAACCTACAATGAGCAGTTCTTC
14 NA TRBJ1-5 TRBV19 NA CASTVLGVGQPQHF TGTGCCAGTACGGTCCTCGGGGTGGGTCAGCCCCAGCATTTT
13 NA TRBJ2-7 TRBV20-1 TRBD1 CSATGDRNYEQYF TGCAGTGCTACCGGGGACAGAAACTACGAGCAGTACTTC
19 NA TRBJ1-3 TRBV28 NA CASRINAFRGGTTGNTIYF TGTGCCAGCAGGATAAATGCCTTCCGCGGGGGGACCACTGGAAACACCATATATTTT
14 many TRBJ1-2 TRBV18 NA CASSPSREGYGYTF TGTGCCAGCTCACCAAGCAGGGAAGGCTATGGCTACACCTTC
13 many TRBJ2-7 TRBV29-1 TRBD2 CSVDLAGGNEQYF TGCAGCGTTGATTTGGCGGGAGGGAACGAGCAGTACTTC
13 many TRBJ1-1 TRBV6-5 NA CASSYRGDTEAFF TGTGCCAGCAGTTACCGTGGGGACACTGAAGCTTTCTTT
14 medium-sized TRBJ1-5 TRBV27 TRBD1 CASSLQGRDQPQHF TGTGCCAGCAGCCTACAGGGGAGAGATCAGCCCCAGCATTTT
15 many TRBJ2-7 TRBV2 TRBD1 CASRTGTESSYEQYF TGTGCCAGCAGGACCGGGACAGAGAGCTCCTACGAGCAGTACTTC
14 many TRBJ2-3 TRBV5-1 NA CASRGGQGTDTQYF TGCGCCAGCAGAGGGGGGCAAGGGACAGATACGCAGTATTTT